The rows below give T cell receptor beta chains drawn from one sample of a study of post-analysis software for immune sequencing data. TCRdb re-called the PCR reads with MiXCR, one entry per CDR3 protein. The data hold about 820,000 distinct CDR3 sequences, with roughly 50% observed a single time. The sequenced material came from blood. These receptors were collected from a girl under 18 with multiple sclerosis. The CDR3 runs from the conserved cysteine through the conserved F or W. D genes are given only for firm matches. Size is omitted from some rows. Given values are once, few, many or a class for expanded clones.

.,TRBV12-3/TRBV12-4,TRBJ2-7,few,14,TGTGCCAGCAGTTTAGCCCTGGCCAGCTACGAGCAGTACTTC,CASSLALASYEQYF
.,TRBV12-3/TRBV12-4,TRBJ2-1,.,14,TGTGCCAGCAGCCCCTCGACCCCCGGGGGTAAGCAGTTCTTC,CASSPSTPGGKQFF
TRBD1,TRBV20-1,TRBJ2-1,few,14,TGCAGTGCTTCCCGGGACAGGGCCTACAATGAGCAGTTCTTC,CSASRDRAYNEQFF
.,TRBV6-6,TRBJ1-2,.,13,TGTGCCAGCATCTCTCCTCGGGACTATGGCTACACCTTC,CASISPRDYGYTF
.,TRBV29-1,TRBJ2-1,few,11,TGCAGCGTTTACAGGAATTCAGAGCAGTTCTTC,CSVYRNSEQFF
.,TRBV20-1,TRBJ1-5,.,13,TGCAGTGCCCTCGAGGGGGGCAATCAGCCCCAGCATTTT,CSALEGGNQPQHF
.,TRBV7-9,TRBJ1-1,.,13,TGTGCCAGCAGCCCCCGGGGGGACACTGAAGCTTTCTTT,CASSPRGDTEAFF
.,TRBV2,TRBJ1-5,.,14,TGTGCCAGCAGTCGGGACGGCCGGGATCAGCCCCAGCATTTT,CASSRDGRDQPQHF
TRBD2,TRBV29-1,TRBJ2-5,few,12,TGCAGCGTTGGGGTAGCGGGCACTGAGCAGTACTTC,CSVGVAGTEQYF
.,TRBV5-5,TRBJ1-1,.,17,TGTGCCAGCAGCTTGATTCATGGGATGTCCTTTAACACTGAAGCTTTCTTT,CASSLIHGMSFNTEAFF
TRBD2,TRBV24-1,TRBJ2-5,.,15,TGTGCCACCAGTGACAAACTAGCGAGCCAAGAGACCCAGTACTTC,CATSDKLASQETQYF
.,TRBV12-3/TRBV12-4,TRBJ2-5,few,12,TGTGCCAGCAGCGCCGGGCAAGAGACCCAGTACTTC,CASSAGQETQYF
TRBD1,TRBV12-3/TRBV12-4,TRBJ2-3,.,14,TGTGCCAGCAGCCCGGGACAGAGAACAGATATGCAGTATTTT,CASSPGQRTDMQYF
.,TRBV6-5,TRBJ1-1,.,16,TGTGCCAGCAGTTCCCCGCAGGGTATGGTTCGGACTGAAGCTTTCTTT,CASSSPQGMVRTEAFF
TRBD1,TRBV7-9,TRBJ2-3,.,15,TGTGCCAGCAGCTTCACCGGGACAGACACAGATACGCAGTATTTT,CASSFTGTDTDTQYF
.,TRBV11-2,TRBJ1-6,.,12,TGTGCCAGCAGCTTAGATAGGTCACCCCTCCACTTT,CASSLDRSPLHF
TRBD2,TRBV6-2/TRBV6-3,TRBJ2-3,.,16,TGTGCCAGCAGGCGGACTAGCGGCATGCTCGGAGATACGCAGTATTTT,CASRRTSGMLGDTQYF
TRBD2,TRBV5-1,TRBJ2-1,.,16,TGCGCCAGTGGCGGGAGGCTAGCGGAGGACCTGGGTGAGCAGTTCTTC,CASGGRLAEDLGEQFF
TRBD2,TRBV29-1,TRBJ2-2,.,16,TGCAGCGTCCAGGGGGGAGGACTAGCGGGATCAGGGGAGCTGTTTTTT,CSVQGGGLAGSGELFF
TRBD2,TRBV7-2,TRBJ2-1,.,14,TGTGCCAGCTCAACTCTGGGGGGGGACAATGAGCAGTTCTTC,CASSTLGGDNEQFF
TRBD2,TRBV3-1,TRBJ2-1,few,15,TGTGCCAGCAGCCACGGGACTAGCGGGAGGTTTGAGCAGTTCTTC,CASSHGTSGRFEQFF
.,TRBV20-1,TRBJ2-1,.,12,TGCAGTGGGGAGAGCTCCTACAATGAGCAGTTCTTC,CSGESSYNEQFF
.,TRBV6-4,TRBJ2-4,.,13,TGTGCCAGCAGTGATCAACCCGAAACCATTCAGTACTTC,CASSDQPETIQYF
TRBD1,TRBV12-3/TRBV12-4,TRBJ1-2,.,18,TGTGCCAGCAGTATTAGGATCCCCTTACAGGGGTTAAGTGAGGGCTACACCTTC,CASSIRIPLQGLSEGYTF
TRBD1,TRBV27,TRBJ2-3,few,15,TGTGCCAGCAGTTCCTACGGGACAGGGAGAGATACGCAGTATTTT,CASSSYGTGRDTQYF
TRBD1,TRBV5-1,TRBJ2-6,few,18,TGCGCCAGCAGCTTGTCTGGACAGGGCACAACTGGGGCCAACGTCCTGACTTTC,CASSLSGQGTTGANVLTF
.,TRBV7-2,TRBJ2-7,.,14,TGTGCCAGCAGCTTAACGACTATGCCTGGCGAGCAGTACTTC,CASSLTTMPGEQYF
.,TRBV7-9,TRBJ2-1,.,13,TGTGCCAGCAGCTTAGCCCCACCGCATGAGCAGTTCTTC,CASSLAPPHEQFF
.,TRBV5-1,TRBJ1-1,.,13,TGCGCCAGCAGCTTTGCAGGTGGCACTGAAGCTTTCTTT,CASSFAGGTEAFF
.,TRBV6-5,TRBJ2-1,.,14,TGTGCCAGCAGCCCTTTCGGGTCCATCGATGAGCAGTTCTTC,CASSPFGSIDEQFF
TRBD1,TRBV5-1,TRBJ2-6,.,15,TGCGCCAGCAGCGAGGGACAGTCTGGGGCCAACGTCCTGACTTTC,CASSEGQSGANVLTF
TRBD2,TRBV7-3,TRBJ2-3,.,16,TGTGCCAGCAGCCTGGGAGGGTACCTCCGAACAGATACGCAGTATTTT,CASSLGGYLRTDTQYF
.,TRBV12-3/TRBV12-4,TRBJ2-7,.,16,TGTGCCAGCAGTTGGTTTTCTGGGGGGCGCCCCTACGAGCAGTACTTC,CASSWFSGGRPYEQYF
.,TRBV20-1,TRBJ2-3,.,13,TGCAGTGCTAGAGGTAACCAAGGGGATACGCAGTATTTT,CSARGNQGDTQYF
TRBD1,TRBV3-1,TRBJ2-7,.,13,TGTGCCAGCAGCCCTGGACAGGCCTCCGAGCAGTACTTC,CASSPGQASEQYF
.,TRBV29-1,TRBJ1-1,.,14,TGCAGTGCGGGTGGGGGATCCGCGAACACTGAAGCTTTCTTT,CSAGGGSANTEAFF
.,TRBV6-5,TRBJ2-3,once,13,TGTGCCGGCAGTTACGGACCGGAGGGCACGCAGTATTTT,CAGSYGPEGTQYF
TRBD2,TRBV19,TRBJ2-3,.,17,TGTGCCAGCCATTCAGCGGGACGGCGGGCCCCGGGAGATACGCAGTATTTT,CASHSAGRRAPGDTQYF
TRBD1,TRBV20-1,TRBJ2-5,.,16,TGCAGTGCTAGAGTCCAGGGACAGGGGAGTTTAGAGACCCAGTACTTC,CSARVQGQGSLETQYF
.,TRBV20-1,TRBJ2-7,.,13,TGCAGTGCGGCCGCCTCGGAGGCCTACGAGCAGTACTTC,CSAAASEAYEQYF
TRBD2,TRBV20-1,TRBJ2-7,once,14,TGCAGTGCTAGAGCACTAGCGGGGGGCCACGAGCAGTACTTC,CSARALAGGHEQYF
.,TRBV7-9,TRBJ1-2,.,14,TGTGCCAGCAGCTTAGTTACAGTTAACTATGGCTACACCTTC,CASSLVTVNYGYTF
TRBD1,TRBV6-5,TRBJ2-7,.,17,TGTGCCAGCAGTTCCTCGGGACAGGGGGCCCACTCCTACGAGCAGTACTTC,CASSSSGQGAHSYEQYF
.,TRBV29-1,TRBJ2-5,.,12,TGCAGCGTTGATGATGGGGGAGAGACCCAGTACTTC,CSVDDGGETQYF
.,TRBV5-5,TRBJ2-7,.,14,TGTGCCAGCAGCTTAGTAGGGGACCTACGGGAGCAGTACTTC,CASSLVGDLREQYF
.,TRBV3-1,TRBJ2-6,once,21,TGTGCCAGCAGCCAGACCGATATCACCAGGGGTTCTTCAACTGGGGCCAACGTCCTGACTTTC,CASSQTDITRGSSTGANVLTF
.,TRBV12-3/TRBV12-4,TRBJ2-3,.,13,TGTGCCAGCAGTCCCAACAGGCGAGATACGCAGTATTTT,CASSPNRRDTQYF
TRBD1,TRBV20-1,TRBJ2-6,.,18,TGCAGTGCTAGTCTGGACAGGGTTCGAGGCTCTGGGGCCAACGTCCTGACTTTC,CSASLDRVRGSGANVLTF
TRBD1,TRBV6-2/TRBV6-3,TRBJ1-5,.,15,TGTGCCAGCACAACGGTCGACAGGGGTTGGCAGCCCCAGCATTTT,CASTTVDRGWQPQHF
TRBD1,TRBV6-6,TRBJ2-5,.,14,TGTGCCAGCAGTTATTCGGACAGGCAAGAGACCCAGTACTTC,CASSYSDRQETQYF
.,TRBV18,TRBJ2-7,.,15,TGTGCCAGCTACGAAAGCACAGGGTTGGTCTACGAGCAGTACTTC,CASYESTGLVYEQYF
TRBD1,TRBV12-3/TRBV12-4,TRBJ2-1,once,14,TGTGCCAGCAGTTGGCGGGACAGGGGAAATGAGCAGTTCTTC,CASSWRDRGNEQFF
TRBD1,TRBV2,TRBJ2-3,.,16,TGTGCCAGCAGTCCTTATACAGGGGGCGGCCTTGGTACGCAGTATTTT,CASSPYTGGGLGTQYF
.,TRBV20-1,TRBJ1-2,.,12,TGCAGTGCTGCGGGAGGGGCGGCTGGCTACACCTTC,CSAAGGAAGYTF
.,TRBV20-1,TRBJ2-3,.,11,TGCAGTGCTAGACAGGGAGATACGCAGTATTTT,CSARQGDTQYF
TRBD1,TRBV6-5,TRBJ2-7,few,15,TGTGCCAGCAGTTCGGACAGGGGAGGCACCTACGAGCAGTACTTC,CASSSDRGGTYEQYF
TRBD2,TRBV5-1,TRBJ2-7,.,15,TGCGCCAGCAGCTTCGGGGGACTAGTATCCTACGAGCAGTACTTC,CASSFGGLVSYEQYF
.,TRBV18,TRBJ2-4,.,12,TGTGCCAGCTCACCCGGGGAAAACATTCAGTACTTC,CASSPGENIQYF
TRBD1,TRBV29-1,TRBJ2-7,.,16,TGCAGCGTTGAAGATCTAAGGGACAGGGATCCCTACGAGCAGTACTTC,CSVEDLRDRDPYEQYF